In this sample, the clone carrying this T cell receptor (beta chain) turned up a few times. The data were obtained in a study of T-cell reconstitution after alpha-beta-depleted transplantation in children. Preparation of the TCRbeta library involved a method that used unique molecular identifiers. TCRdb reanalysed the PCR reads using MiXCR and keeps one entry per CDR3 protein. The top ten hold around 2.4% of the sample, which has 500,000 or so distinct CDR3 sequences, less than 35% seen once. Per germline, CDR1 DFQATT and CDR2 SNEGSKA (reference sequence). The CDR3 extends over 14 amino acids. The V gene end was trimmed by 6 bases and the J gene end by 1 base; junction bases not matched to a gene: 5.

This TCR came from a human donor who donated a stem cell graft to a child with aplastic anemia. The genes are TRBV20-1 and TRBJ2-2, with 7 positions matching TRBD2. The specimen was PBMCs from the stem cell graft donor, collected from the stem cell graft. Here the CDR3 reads CSAASGMNTGELFF. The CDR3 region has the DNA TGCAGTGCCGCTAGCGGCATGAACACCGGGGAGCTGTTTTTT.